The 4 T cell receptor beta chains below come from one sample, sequenced in a study of long-term antiretroviral therapy in people with HIV. The assay used was immunoSEQ (version v3.0), run at survey level. This table comes from immunoSEQ multiplex PCR, and its TCRdb copy is limited to in-frame clones, with some not included. The sample contains about 21,000 clones, around 77% of which appear only once. This specimen consisted of unsorted PBMCs, obtained around 1.7 years before starting antiretroviral therapy. These TCRs come from a woman between 40 and 55 years old with HIV.

The chain employs TRBV27 and TRBJ2-6; D unclear. The length of the CDR3 is 13 residues. Trimming removed 6 bases at V and 0 bases at J, with 3 bases between. Germline V CDR1 and CDR2: MNHEY, SMNVEV (reference sequence). The CDR3 DNA is TGTGCCAGCAGGTCCTCTGGGGCCAACGTCCTGACTTTC. Amino acid sequence: CASRSSGANVLTF.

The chain links TRBV30 to TRBJ1-1, with D uncertain. The germline gives CDR1 GTSNPN, CDR2 SVGIG (reference sequence). This CDR3 region has 12 residues. Deletions cut 3 bases from V and 4 bases from J, with 9 bases between. CDR3 coding DNA: TGTGCCTGGAGCGTTCTAATCACTGAAGCTTTCTTT. Translated: CAWSVLITEAFF.

The gene calls are TRBV7-9 and TRBJ2-3, with TRBD2 matching over 8 bases. V lost 5 bases, J lost 4 bases, and 8 bases stayed unmatched. Germline V lookup: CDR1 SEHNR, CDR2 FQNEAQ (reference sequence). This CDR3 has 15 amino acids. CDR3 amino acids: CASSKVRGGSDTQYF. CDR3 coding DNA: TGTGCCAGCAGCAAAGTCCGGGGGGGCTCAGATACGCAGTATTTT.

In its sample, this clone was seen once. The chain uses TRBV4-2 and TRBJ2-1; TRBD2 agrees at 12 bases. Per germline, CDR1 LGHNA and CDR2 YNFKEQ. V shed 0 bases, J shed 8 bases, and the junction held 11 bases outside the gene matches. CDR3 length equals 18 residues. CDR3 residues: CASSQDSPSGGAPDEQFF. The CDR3 DNA is TGTGCCAGCAGCCAAGATAGTCCTAGCGGGGGGGCTCCCGATGAGCAGTTCTTC.